This T cell receptor (beta chain) was recovered during a study of blood T cell repertoires in COVID-19. V was clipped by 2 bases and J by 5 bases, with 13 bases between them. Per the germline V gene, CDR1 is SGHRS and CDR2 is YFSETQ. The CDR3 consists of 14 residues. Some clones are missing from TCRdb's copy, which holds only in-frame ones; the method was immunoSEQ multiplex PCR. The table lists approximately 300,000 clones, roughly 91% of them singletons. This chain connects TRBV5-1 to TRBJ1-1; TRBD1 is a possible D gene (5 bases). Material for sequencing was PBMCs or T cells enriched from blood (not recorded which). This TCR was sampled from a woman aged 25 to 39 who had recovered from COVID-19. CDR3 region: CASSFDSRSTEAFF. CDR3 DNA: TGCGCCAGCAGCTTTGACAGCAGGTCAACTGAAGCTTTCTTT.